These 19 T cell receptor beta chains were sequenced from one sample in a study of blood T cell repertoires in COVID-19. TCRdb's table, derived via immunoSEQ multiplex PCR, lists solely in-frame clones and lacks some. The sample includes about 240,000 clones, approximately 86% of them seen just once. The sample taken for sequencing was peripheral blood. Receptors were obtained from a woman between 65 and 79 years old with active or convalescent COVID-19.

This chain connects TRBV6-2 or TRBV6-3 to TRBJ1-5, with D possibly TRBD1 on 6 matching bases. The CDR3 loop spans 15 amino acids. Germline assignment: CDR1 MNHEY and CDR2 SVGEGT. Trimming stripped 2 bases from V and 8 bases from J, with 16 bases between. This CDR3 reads CASSYAGVPIKPQHF. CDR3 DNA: TGTGCCAGCAGTTACGCAGGGGTGCCTATTAAGCCCCAGCATTTT.

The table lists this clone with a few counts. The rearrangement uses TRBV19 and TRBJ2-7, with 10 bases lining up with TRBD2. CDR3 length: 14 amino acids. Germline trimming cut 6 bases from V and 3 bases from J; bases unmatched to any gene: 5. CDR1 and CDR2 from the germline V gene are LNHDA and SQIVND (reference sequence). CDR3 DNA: TGTGCCAGTAGCTCCTCTAGCGGGGGCTACGAGCAGTACTTC. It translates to CASSSSSGGYEQYF.

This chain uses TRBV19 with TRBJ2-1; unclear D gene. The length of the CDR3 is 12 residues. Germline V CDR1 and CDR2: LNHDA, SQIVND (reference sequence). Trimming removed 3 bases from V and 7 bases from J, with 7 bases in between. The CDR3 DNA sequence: TGTGCCAGTAGTATGTCGCGGAATGAGCAGTTCTTC. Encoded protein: CASSMSRNEQFF.

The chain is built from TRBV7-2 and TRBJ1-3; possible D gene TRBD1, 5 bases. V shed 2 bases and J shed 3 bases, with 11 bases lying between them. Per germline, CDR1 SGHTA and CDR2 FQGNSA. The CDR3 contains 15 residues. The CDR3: CASSLQGVLGNTIYF. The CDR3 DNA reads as TGTGCCAGCAGCTTACAGGGTGTACTTGGAAACACCATATATTTT.

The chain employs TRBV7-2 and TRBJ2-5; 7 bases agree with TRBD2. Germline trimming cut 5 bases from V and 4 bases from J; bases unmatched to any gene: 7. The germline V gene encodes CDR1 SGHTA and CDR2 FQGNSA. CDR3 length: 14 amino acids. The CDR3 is CASSRNWGGETQYF. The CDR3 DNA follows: TGTGCCAGCAGCCGCAACTGGGGGGGAGAGACCCAGTACTTC.

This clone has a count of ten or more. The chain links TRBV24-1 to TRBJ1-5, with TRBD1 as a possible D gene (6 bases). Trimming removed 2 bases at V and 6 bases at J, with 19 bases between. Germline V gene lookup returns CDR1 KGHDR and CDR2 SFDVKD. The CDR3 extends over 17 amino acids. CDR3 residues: CATSDSGRGLVSQPQHF. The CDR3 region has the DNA TGTGCCACCAGTGATTCGGGCAGGGGATTGGTGAGTCAGCCCCAGCATTTT.

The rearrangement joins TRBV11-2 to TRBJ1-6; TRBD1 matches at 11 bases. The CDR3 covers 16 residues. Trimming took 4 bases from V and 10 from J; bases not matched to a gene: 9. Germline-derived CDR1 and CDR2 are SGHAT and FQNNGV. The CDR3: CASSSSGTGGKSPLHF. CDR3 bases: TGTGCCAGCAGCTCGAGTGGGACAGGGGGAAAGTCACCCCTCCACTTT.

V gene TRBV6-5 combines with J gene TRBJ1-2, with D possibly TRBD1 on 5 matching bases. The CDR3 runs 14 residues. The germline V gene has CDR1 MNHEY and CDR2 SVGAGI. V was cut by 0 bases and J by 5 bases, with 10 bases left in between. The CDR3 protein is CASSYSDRPYGYTF. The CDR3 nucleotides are TGTGCCAGCAGTTACTCTGACAGACCTTATGGCTACACCTTC.

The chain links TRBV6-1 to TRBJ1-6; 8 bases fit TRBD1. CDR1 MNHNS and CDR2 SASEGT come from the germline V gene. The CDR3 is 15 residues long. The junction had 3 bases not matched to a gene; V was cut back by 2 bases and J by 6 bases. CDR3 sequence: CASSERDRTNSPLHF. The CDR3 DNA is TGTGCCAGCAGTGAACGGGACAGGACTAATTCACCCCTCCACTTT.

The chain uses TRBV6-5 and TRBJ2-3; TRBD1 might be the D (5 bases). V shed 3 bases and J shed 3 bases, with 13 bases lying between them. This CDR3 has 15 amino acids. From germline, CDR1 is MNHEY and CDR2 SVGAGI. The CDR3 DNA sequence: TGTGCCAGCAGTTATAGGGCCAGGGCGACAGATACGCAGTATTTT. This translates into CASSYRARATDTQYF.

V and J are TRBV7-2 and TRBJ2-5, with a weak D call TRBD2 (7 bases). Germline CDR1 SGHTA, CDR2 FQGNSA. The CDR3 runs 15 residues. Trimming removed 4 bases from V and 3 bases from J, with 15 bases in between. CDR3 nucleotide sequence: TGTGCCAGCAGCTCTGAGGGGGGGCCGGAAGAGACCCAGTACTTC. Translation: CASSSEGGPEETQYF.

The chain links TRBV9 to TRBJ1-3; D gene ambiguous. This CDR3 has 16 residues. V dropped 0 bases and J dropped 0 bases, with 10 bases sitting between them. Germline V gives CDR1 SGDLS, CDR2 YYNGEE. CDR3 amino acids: CASSVVEQTSGNTIYF. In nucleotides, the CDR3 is TGTGCCAGCAGCGTAGTGGAACAGACCTCTGGAAACACCATATATTTT.

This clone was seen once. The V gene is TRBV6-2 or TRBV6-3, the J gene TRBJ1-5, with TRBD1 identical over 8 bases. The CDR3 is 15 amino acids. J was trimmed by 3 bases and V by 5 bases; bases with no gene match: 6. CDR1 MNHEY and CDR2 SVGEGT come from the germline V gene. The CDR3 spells CASSPGTGYNQPQHF. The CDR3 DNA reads TGTGCCAGCAGTCCCGGGACAGGCTACAATCAGCCCCAGCATTTT.

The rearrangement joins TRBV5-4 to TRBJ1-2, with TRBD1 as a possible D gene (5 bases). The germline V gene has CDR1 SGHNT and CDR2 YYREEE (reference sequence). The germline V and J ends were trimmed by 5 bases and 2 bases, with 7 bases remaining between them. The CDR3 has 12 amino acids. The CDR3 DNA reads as TGTGCCAGCAGGGGGGGGAACTATGGCTACACCTTC. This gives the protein CASRGGNYGYTF.

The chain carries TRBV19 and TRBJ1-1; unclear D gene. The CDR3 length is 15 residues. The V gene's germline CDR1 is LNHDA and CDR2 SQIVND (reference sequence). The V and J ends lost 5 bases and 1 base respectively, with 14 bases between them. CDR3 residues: CASSPGAIKNTEAFF. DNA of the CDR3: TGTGCCAGTAGTCCGGGTGCCATAAAGAACACTGAAGCTTTCTTT.

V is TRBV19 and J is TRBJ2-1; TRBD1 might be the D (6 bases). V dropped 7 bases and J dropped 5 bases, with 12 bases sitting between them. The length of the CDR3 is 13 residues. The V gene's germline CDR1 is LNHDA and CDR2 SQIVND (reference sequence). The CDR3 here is CASKNRAHNEQFF. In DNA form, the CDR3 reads TGTGCCAGTAAGAACAGGGCCCACAATGAGCAGTTCTTC. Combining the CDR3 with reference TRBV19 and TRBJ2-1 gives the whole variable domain DGGITQSPKYLFRKEGQNVTLSCEQNLNHDAMYWYRQDPGQGLRLIYYSQIVNDFQKGDIAEGYSVSREKKESFPLTVTSAQKNPTAFYLCASKNRAHNEQFFGPGTRLTVL.

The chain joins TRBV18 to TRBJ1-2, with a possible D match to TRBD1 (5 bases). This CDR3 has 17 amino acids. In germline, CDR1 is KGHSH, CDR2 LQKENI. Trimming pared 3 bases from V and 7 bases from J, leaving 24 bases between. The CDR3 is CASSPGEYPGLRSGYTF. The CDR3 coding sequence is TGTGCCAGCTCACCGGGAGAATATCCGGGACTCCGGTCTGGCTACACCTTC.

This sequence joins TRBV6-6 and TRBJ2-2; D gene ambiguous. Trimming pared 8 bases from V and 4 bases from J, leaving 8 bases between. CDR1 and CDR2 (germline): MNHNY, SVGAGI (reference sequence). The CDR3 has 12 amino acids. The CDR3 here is CASAPGTGELFF. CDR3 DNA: TGTGCCAGCGCCCCCGGCACCGGGGAGCTGTTTTTT.

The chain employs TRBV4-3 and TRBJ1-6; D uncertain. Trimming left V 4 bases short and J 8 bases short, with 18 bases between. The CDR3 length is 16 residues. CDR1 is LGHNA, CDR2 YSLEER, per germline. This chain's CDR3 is CASSPGGSTRDSPLHF. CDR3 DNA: TGCGCCAGCAGCCCCGGAGGGAGCACGCGCGATTCACCCCTCCACTTT.